Each of the 24 T cell receptor beta chains below was sequenced from the same sample in a study of cytotoxic CD8 clonotypes in ibrutinib-treated CLL. Repertoires were generated with immunoSEQ multiplex PCR, while TCRdb's copy carries only in-frame clones and drops some. The data show fewer than 90,000 clones, with around 83% seen just once and roughly 5.4% held by the top ten. The sequencing used PBMCs, collected before ibrutinib treatment. These TCRs come from a human donor with chronic lymphocytic leukemia.

This rearrangement joins TRBV7-8 to TRBJ2-2; 7 bases are shared with TRBD2. CDR1 SGHVS and CDR2 FQNEAQ come from the germline V gene. This CDR3 region has 16 residues. V lost 3 bases and J lost 2; bases outside the gene matches: 6. CDR3 region: CASSLTSNVNTGELFF. In nucleotides, the CDR3 is TGTGCCAGCAGCTTGACTAGCAATGTTAACACCGGGGAGCTGTTTTTT.

V usage is TRBV4-2 and J usage is TRBJ2-7; 14 bases line up with TRBD2. Trimming at V came to 5 bases and at J to 3 bases, leaving 6 bases not matched to a gene. The germline gives CDR1 LGHNA, CDR2 YNFKEQ. The CDR3 is 16 residues long. The CDR3 DNA sequence: TGTGCCAGCAGCAACGGACTAGCGGGAGGATACTACGAGCAGTACTTC. This translates into CASSNGLAGGYYEQYF.

The chain carries TRBV5-1 and TRBJ2-7; TRBD1 matches at 7 bases. CDR3 length equals 12 residues. V dropped 3 bases and J dropped 6; count of bases not matched to a gene: 3. Germline assignment: CDR1 SGHRS and CDR2 YFSETQ. CDR3 amino acids: CASSSTGSEQYF. The CDR3 nucleotides are TGCGCCAGCAGCTCGACAGGGAGCGAGCAGTACTTC.

The chain employs TRBV18 and TRBJ2-1; the D gene could be TRBD1 or TRBD2 (5 bases each). Germline V gene lookup returns CDR1 KGHSH and CDR2 LQKENI. This CDR3 has 12 residues. Deletions cut 4 bases from V and 10 bases from J, with 11 bases between. CDR3 in amino acids: CASSRGIDEQFF. In nucleotides, the CDR3 is TGTGCCAGCTCACGGGGGATCGACGAGCAGTTCTTC.

In DNA, the CDR3 is TGTGCCAGCAGTGAATTTTCGGGGGCCTCGCCTTCGGCTTTCTTT. It encodes CASSEFSGASPSAFF. The V call is TRBV25-1, the J call TRBJ1-1; a weak D match, TRBD1 (6 bases). The CDR3 spans 15 residues. V lost 1 base and J lost 11, with 20 bases in between. Germline V gene sequence: CDR1 MGHDK, CDR2 SYGVNS.

The chain combines TRBV9 with TRBJ1-1; no reliable D call. CDR3 size: 13 residues. CDR1 and CDR2 from the germline V gene are SGDLS and YYNGEE. Deletions cut 0 bases from V and 3 bases from J, with 6 bases between. This CDR3 reads CASSVGIDTEAFF. The CDR3 region has the DNA TGTGCCAGCAGCGTAGGAATAGACACTGAAGCTTTCTTT. Drawing the rest from reference TRBV9 and TRBJ1-1, the complete variable domain is DSGVTQTPKHLITATGQRVTLRCSPRSGDLSVYWYQQSLDQGLQFLIQYYNGEERAKGNILERFSAQQFPDLHSELNLSSLELGDSALYFCASSVGIDTEAFFGQGTRLTVV.

This rearrangement joins TRBV27 to TRBJ1-2; TRBD1 agrees at 7 bases. V lost 3 bases and J lost 7; bases outside the gene matches: 5. Germline lookup yields CDR1 MNHEY and CDR2 SMNVEV (reference sequence). The CDR3 sequence is 13 residues long. CDR3 coding DNA: TGTGCCAGCAGTTTCTACAGGGGTTTTGGCTACACCTTC. Amino acids: CASSFYRGFGYTF.

This chain joins TRBV30 and TRBJ1-2, with D maybe TRBD1 (6 bases). The CDR3 sequence is 15 residues long. The ends were cut back, 8 bases at V and 5 bases at J, with 24 bases in the middle. CDR1 is GTSNPN and CDR2 is SVGIG in the germline V gene (reference sequence). The CDR3 DNA reads TGTGCCCGAGGGAGGGGCGGGGGCGTCACTTATGGCTACACCTTC. It codes for CARGRGGGVTYGYTF.

This rearrangement joins TRBV9 to TRBJ2-1; TRBD2 aligns across 9 bases. The CDR3 spans 15 residues. J lost 6 bases, V lost 2 bases, and 6 bases had no gene match. Per germline, CDR1 SGDLS and CDR2 YYNGEE. For the CDR3, the DNA is TGTGCCAGCAGCGTCTTCGCGGGAGGGTTCAATGAGCAGTTCTTC. Translated, it gives CASSVFAGGFNEQFF.

The rearrangement uses TRBV5-1 and TRBJ1-4; tentatively, D is TRBD1 (6 bases). V lost 2 bases to trimming and J lost 4 bases, with 15 bases between them. In germline, CDR1 is SGHRS, CDR2 YFSETQ. The CDR3 sequence is 16 residues long. CDR3 sequence reads: CASSLQGRRLNEKLFF. The CDR3 DNA is TGCGCCAGCAGCTTACAGGGCCGCCGCCTTAATGAAAAACTGTTTTTT. The full variable domain, completed using reference TRBV5-1 and TRBJ1-4, is KAGVTQTPRYLIKTRGQQVTLSCSPISGHRSVSWYQQTPGQGLQFLFEYFSETQRNKGNFPGRFSGRQFSNSRSEMNVSTLELGDSALYLCASSLQGRRLNEKLFFGSGTQLSVL.

This chain uses TRBV7-9 with TRBJ2-2; 11 nucleotides agree with TRBD1. Germline CDR1 is SEHNR and CDR2 is FQNEAQ (reference sequence). The V and J ends lost 5 bases and 4 bases, in that order; junction bases with no gene match: 6. The CDR3 sequence is 16 residues long. The CDR3 here is CASSPRGQGGTGELFF. In DNA, the CDR3 is TGTGCCAGCAGCCCGAGGGGACAGGGGGGCACCGGGGAGCTGTTTTTT.

The chain uses TRBV7-2 and TRBJ2-5; the D is unclear. The V gene's germline CDR1 is SGHTA and CDR2 FQGNSA. The V and J ends lost 2 bases and 2 bases respectively, with 15 bases between them. The CDR3 sequence is 16 residues long. The CDR3 loop is CASSLNIPSPQETQYF. The CDR3, as DNA: TGTGCCAGCAGCTTAAACATTCCTTCCCCACAAGAGACCCAGTACTTC. Full variable domain (rest looked up from reference TRBV7-2 and TRBJ2-5): GAGVSQSPSNKVTEKGKDVELRCDPISGHTALYWYRQSLGQGLEFLIYFQGNSAPDKSGLPSDRFSAERTGGSVSTLTIQRTQQEDSAVYLCASSLNIPSPQETQYFGPGTRLLVL.

V and J are TRBV9 and TRBJ2-1; D tentatively reads TRBD1 or TRBD2 (5 bases each). The V end lost 0 bases, the J end lost 6 bases, and 19 bases lay between the germline ends. From germline, CDR1 is SGDLS and CDR2 YYNGEE. The length of the CDR3 is 17 residues. The DNA for the CDR3 is TGTGCCAGCAGCGTAGTCCCGGGGCCACGGTGGGGCAATGAGCAGTTCTTC. Translating gives CASSVVPGPRWGNEQFF.

The table lists this clone with a few counts. This rearrangement joins TRBV10-1 to TRBJ2-1, with D maybe TRBD2 (6 bases). Germline CDR1 is WNHNN and CDR2 is SYGVQD (reference sequence). The CDR3 is made up of 14 amino acids. Deletions cut 0 bases from V and 9 bases from J, with 12 bases between. CDR3 coding DNA: TGCGCCAGCAGTGAGTCGACGGGAGAAGTTGAGCAGTTCTTC. It translates to CASSESTGEVEQFF.

The chain is built from TRBV11-3 and TRBJ1-4; 8 bases map to TRBD1. V lost 0 bases to trimming and J lost 0 bases; unmatched junction nucleotides: 3. Germline V gene sequence: CDR1 SGHNT, CDR2 YENEEA. This CDR3 is 17 amino acids long. The CDR3 sequence is CASSLDGQGATNEKLFF. CDR3 nucleotides: TGTGCCAGCAGCTTAGATGGACAGGGTGCAACTAATGAAAAACTGTTTTTT.

J is TRBJ1-4 and V is TRBV30; 7 bases are a match to TRBD1. V shed 0 bases and J 3 bases; nucleotides not matched to a gene: 7. The CDR3 contains 16 residues. CDR1 is GTSNPN and CDR2 is SVGIG in the germline V gene (reference sequence). The CDR3 region has the DNA TGTGCCTGGAGTGTTAAAGGGGGCAAGTCTAATGAAAAACTGTTTTTT. This translates into CAWSVKGGKSNEKLFF.

This chain connects TRBV27 to TRBJ2-1; 8 nucleotides line up with TRBD2. V was clipped by 2 bases and J by 0 bases; unmatched bases: 3. The CDR3 runs 16 residues. Germline loops: CDR1 MNHEY, CDR2 SMNVEV (reference sequence). CDR3 loop: CASSLKREYSYNEQFF. CDR3 nucleotides: TGTGCCAGCAGTTTAAAGCGGGAGTACTCCTACAATGAGCAGTTCTTC.

This rearrangement joins TRBV27 to TRBJ1-5; D might be TRBD1 (5 bases). The CDR3 contains 15 residues. V lost 7 bases to trimming and J lost 3 bases, with 16 bases between them. Germline values: CDR1 MNHEY, CDR2 SMNVEV (reference sequence). In nucleotides, the CDR3 is TGTGCCAGCACCCCTCGGGGGTTTGTCAATCAGCCCCAGCATTTT. Encoded protein: CASTPRGFVNQPQHF.

The V call is TRBV4-1, the J call TRBJ1-5; D call uncertain. Germline CDR1 reads MGHRA; CDR2 reads YSYEKL. CDR3 length equals 15 residues. Trimming took off 2 bases at V and 1 base at J, with 9 bases between the two ends. The CDR3 reads CASSQTVPSNQPQHF. The CDR3, as DNA: TGCGCCAGCAGCCAAACTGTTCCCAGCAATCAGCCCCAGCATTTT.

V is TRBV7-8 and J is TRBJ1-1, with 11 bases lining up with TRBD1. The CDR3 is 16 residues long. Unmatched junction bases numbered 7, after V lost 3 bases and J lost 4 bases. Germline V lookup: CDR1 SGHVS, CDR2 FQNEAQ. The CDR3 sequence is CASSLLDRGLSTEAFF. CDR3 DNA sequence: TGTGCCAGCAGCTTGTTGGACAGGGGGCTGAGCACTGAAGCTTTCTTT.

This clone was detected only once. This chain joins TRBV10-3 and TRBJ1-5; 7 bases are shared with TRBD1. Germline CDR1 is ENHRY and CDR2 is SYGVKD. The V and J ends lost 3 bases and 4 bases, in that order; junction bases with no gene match: 3. The CDR3 has 14 amino acids. DNA for the CDR3: TGTGCCATCAGTGACAGGGGGGAGAATCAGCCCCAGCATTTT. Protein: CAISDRGENQPQHF.

This chain joins TRBV19 and TRBJ1-2; tentatively, D is TRBD1 (6 bases). Germline values: CDR1 LNHDA, CDR2 SQIVND (reference sequence). The CDR3 extends over 13 amino acids. V was clipped by 6 bases and J by 3 bases, with 11 bases between them. This chain's CDR3 is CASRRDTYYGYTF. The CDR3, as DNA: TGTGCCAGTAGGAGGGACACTTACTATGGCTACACCTTC. Based on the CDR3 plus reference TRBV19 and TRBJ1-2, the full variable domain is DGGITQSPKYLFRKEGQNVTLSCEQNLNHDAMYWYRQDPGQGLRLIYYSQIVNDFQKGDIAEGYSVSREKKESFPLTVTSAQKNPTAFYLCASRRDTYYGYTFGSGTRLTVV.

This clone was picked up one time. V is TRBV6-5 and J is TRBJ1-2, with D perhaps matching TRBD1 (5 bases). The CDR3 has 14 residues. Per the germline V gene, CDR1 is MNHEY and CDR2 is SVGAGI. V was trimmed by 6 bases and J by 6 bases, leaving 17 bases between them. CDR3: CASSPGTGTNGYTF. The CDR3 DNA is TGTGCCAGCAGCCCCGGGACGGGGACTAATGGCTACACCTTC.

This clone was detected a few times. A junction boundary mismatches the germline segment, possibly from a read error. The gene calls are TRBV7-7 and TRBJ2-5; TRBD2 matches 10 bases. Germline V gene data show CDR1 as SSHAT and CDR2 as FNYEAQ (reference sequence). The CDR3 length is 18 residues. CDR3 region: CASSRYAPAGGPEETQYF. In DNA, the CDR3 is TGTGCTAGCAGCCGATACGCACCAGCGGGAGGGCCTGAAGAGACCCAGTACTTC.